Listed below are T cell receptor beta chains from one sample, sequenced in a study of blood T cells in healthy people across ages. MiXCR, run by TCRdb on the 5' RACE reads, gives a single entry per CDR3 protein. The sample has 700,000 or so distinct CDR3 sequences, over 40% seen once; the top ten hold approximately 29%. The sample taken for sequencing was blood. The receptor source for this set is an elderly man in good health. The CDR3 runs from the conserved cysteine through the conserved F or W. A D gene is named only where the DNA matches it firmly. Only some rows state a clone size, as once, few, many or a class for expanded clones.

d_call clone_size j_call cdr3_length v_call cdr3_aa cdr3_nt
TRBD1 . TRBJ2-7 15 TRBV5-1 CASSLMGQGTYEQYF TGCGCCAGCAGTTTAATGGGACAGGGTACCTACGAGCAGTACTTC
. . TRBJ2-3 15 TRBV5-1 CASSSSRQYTNTQYF TGCGCCAGCAGCTCGTCACGACAGTACACAAATACGCAGTATTTT
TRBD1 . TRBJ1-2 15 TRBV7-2 CASSSMNRGRDGYTF TGTGCCAGCAGCTCCATGAACAGGGGGCGCGATGGCTACACCTTC
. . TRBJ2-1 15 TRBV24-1 CATSKGGGGGNEQFF TGTGCCACCAGTAAAGGCGGAGGTGGCGGGAATGAGCAGTTCTTC
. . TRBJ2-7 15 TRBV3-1 CASSPGGTPIYEQYF TGTGCCAGCAGCCCTGGTGGGACTCCTATCTACGAGCAGTACTTC
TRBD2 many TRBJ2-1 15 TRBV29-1 CSVEDRGGSRGEQFF TGCAGCGTTGAAGATCGGGGCGGGAGTAGGGGAGAGCAGTTCTTC
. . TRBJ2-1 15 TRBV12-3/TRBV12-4 CASNTGGGGYNEQFF TGTGCCAGCAACACGGGGGGAGGGGGCTACAATGAGCAGTTCTTC
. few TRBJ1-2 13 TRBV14 CASSQDLLYGYTF TGTGCCAGCAGCCAAGATCTCTTGTATGGCTACACCTTC
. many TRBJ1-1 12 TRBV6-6 CASSYSRTPAFF TGTGCCAGCAGTTACTCTAGGACCCCGGCTTTCTTT
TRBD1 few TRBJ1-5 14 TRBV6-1 CASSATGGNQPQHF TGTGCCAGCAGCGCCACAGGGGGCAATCAGCCCCAGCATTTT
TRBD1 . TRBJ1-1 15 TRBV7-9 CASTAKGGANTEAFF TGTGCCAGCACCGCTAAAGGGGGCGCGAACACTGAAGCTTTCTTT
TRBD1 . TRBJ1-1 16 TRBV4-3 CASSQLTGSGNTEAFF TGCGCCAGCAGCCAACTGACAGGGTCTGGGAACACTGAAGCTTTCTTT
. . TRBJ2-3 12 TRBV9 CASSPSSDTQYF TGTGCCAGCAGCCCCAGTTCAGATACGCAGTATTTT
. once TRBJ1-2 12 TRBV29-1 CSVTTANSGYTF TGCAGCGTTACGACAGCTAACTCTGGCTACACCTTC
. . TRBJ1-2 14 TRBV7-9 CASSLSGYGYGYTF TGTGCCAGCAGCTTATCGGGGTACGGCTATGGCTACACCTTC
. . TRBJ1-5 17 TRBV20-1 CSATRLGSKNSNQPQHF TGCAGTGCTACGAGATTGGGGTCTAAAAATAGCAATCAGCCCCAGCATTTT
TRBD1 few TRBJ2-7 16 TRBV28 CASSLYGTGVSYEQYF TGTGCCAGCAGTTTATATGGGACAGGAGTATCCTACGAGCAGTACTTC
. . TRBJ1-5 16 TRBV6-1 CASSEVGRGYVQPQHF TGTGCCAGCAGTGAAGTAGGGCGGGGGTACGTTCAGCCCCAGCATTTT
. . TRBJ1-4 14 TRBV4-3 CASSQGGLNEKLFF TGCGCCAGCAGCCAAGGGGGACTTAATGAAAAATTGTTTTTT
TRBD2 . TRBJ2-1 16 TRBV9 CASSVLASGEHNEQFF TGTGCCAGCAGCGTATTGGCTAGCGGGGAACACAATGAGCAGTTCTTC
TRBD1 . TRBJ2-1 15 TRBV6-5 CASSHRTGVRNEQFF TGTGCCAGCAGTCACAGAACAGGGGTGAGGAATGAGCAGTTCTTC
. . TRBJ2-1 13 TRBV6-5 CASINSLGNEQFF TGTGCCAGCATCAACTCTTTGGGCAATGAGCAGTTCTTC